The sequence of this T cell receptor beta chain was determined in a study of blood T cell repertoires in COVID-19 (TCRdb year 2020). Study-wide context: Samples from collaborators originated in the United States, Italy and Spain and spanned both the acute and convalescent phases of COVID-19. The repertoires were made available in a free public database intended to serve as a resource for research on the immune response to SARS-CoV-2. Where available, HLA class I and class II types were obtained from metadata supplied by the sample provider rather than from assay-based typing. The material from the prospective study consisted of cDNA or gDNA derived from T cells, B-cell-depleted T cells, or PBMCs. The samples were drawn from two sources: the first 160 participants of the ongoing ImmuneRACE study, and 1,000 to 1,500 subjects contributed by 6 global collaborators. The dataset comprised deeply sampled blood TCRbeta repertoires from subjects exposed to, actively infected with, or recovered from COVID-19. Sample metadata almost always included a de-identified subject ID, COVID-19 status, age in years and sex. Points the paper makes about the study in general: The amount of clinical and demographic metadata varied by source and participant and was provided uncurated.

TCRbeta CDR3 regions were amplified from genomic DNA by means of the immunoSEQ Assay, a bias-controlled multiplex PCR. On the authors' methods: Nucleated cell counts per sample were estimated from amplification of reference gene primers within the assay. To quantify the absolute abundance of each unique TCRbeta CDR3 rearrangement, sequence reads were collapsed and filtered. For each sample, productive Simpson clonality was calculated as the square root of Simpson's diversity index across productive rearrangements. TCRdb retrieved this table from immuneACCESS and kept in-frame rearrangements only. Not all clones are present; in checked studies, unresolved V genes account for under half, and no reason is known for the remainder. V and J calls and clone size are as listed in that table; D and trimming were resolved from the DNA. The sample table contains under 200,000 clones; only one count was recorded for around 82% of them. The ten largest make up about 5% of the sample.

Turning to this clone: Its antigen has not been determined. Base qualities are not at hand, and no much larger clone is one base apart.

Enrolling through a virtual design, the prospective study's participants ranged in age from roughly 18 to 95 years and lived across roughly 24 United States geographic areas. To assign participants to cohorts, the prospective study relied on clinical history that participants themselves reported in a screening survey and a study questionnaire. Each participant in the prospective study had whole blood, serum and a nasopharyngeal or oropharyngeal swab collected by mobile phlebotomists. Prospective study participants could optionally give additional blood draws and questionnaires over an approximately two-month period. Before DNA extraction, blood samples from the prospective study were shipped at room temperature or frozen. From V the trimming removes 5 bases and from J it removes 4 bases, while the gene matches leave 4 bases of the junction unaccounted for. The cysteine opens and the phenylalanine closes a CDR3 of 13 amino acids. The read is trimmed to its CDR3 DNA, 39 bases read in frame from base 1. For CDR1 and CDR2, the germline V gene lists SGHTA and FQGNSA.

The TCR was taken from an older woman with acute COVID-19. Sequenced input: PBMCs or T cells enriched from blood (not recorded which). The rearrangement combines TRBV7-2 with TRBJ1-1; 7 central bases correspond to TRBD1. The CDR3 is CASSQNRGTEAFF. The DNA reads TGTGCCAGCAGCCAAAACAGGGGCACTGAAGCTTTCTTT.